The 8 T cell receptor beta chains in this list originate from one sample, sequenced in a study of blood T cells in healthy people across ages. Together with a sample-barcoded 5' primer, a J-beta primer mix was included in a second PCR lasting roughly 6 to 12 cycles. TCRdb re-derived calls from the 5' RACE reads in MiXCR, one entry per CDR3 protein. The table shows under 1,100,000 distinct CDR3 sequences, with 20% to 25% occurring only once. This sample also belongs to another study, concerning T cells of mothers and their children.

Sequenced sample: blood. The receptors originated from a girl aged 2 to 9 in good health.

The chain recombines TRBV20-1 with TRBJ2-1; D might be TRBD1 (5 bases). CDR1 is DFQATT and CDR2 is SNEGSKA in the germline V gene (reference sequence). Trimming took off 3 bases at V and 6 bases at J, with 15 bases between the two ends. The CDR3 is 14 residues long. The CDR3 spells CSASKWQGSNEQFF. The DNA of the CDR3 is TGCAGTGCTAGCAAATGGCAGGGCTCCAATGAGCAGTTCTTC.

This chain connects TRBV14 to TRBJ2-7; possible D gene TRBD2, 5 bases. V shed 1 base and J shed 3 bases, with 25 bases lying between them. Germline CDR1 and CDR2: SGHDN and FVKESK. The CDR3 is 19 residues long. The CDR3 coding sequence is TGTGCCAGCAGCCAAGTAAGGGCGGGTAGCGAGGGATCCCTCTACGAGCAGTACTTC. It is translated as CASSQVRAGSEGSLYEQYF.

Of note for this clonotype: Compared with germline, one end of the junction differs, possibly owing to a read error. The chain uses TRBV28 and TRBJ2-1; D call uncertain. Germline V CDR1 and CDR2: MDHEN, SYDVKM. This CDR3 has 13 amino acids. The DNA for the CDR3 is TGTGCCAGCAGTTTAATTCTCGACAATAAGCAGTTCTTC. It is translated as CASSLILDNKQFF.

DNA for the CDR3: TGTGCCAGCAGCTCCGTCGGGACTAGCGGTTACAATGAGCAGTTCTTC. This sequence encodes CASSSVGTSGYNEQFF. The chain has TRBV7-9 and TRBJ2-1, with 11 bases fitting TRBD2. CDR1 and CDR2 (germline): SEHNR, FQNEAQ (reference sequence). This CDR3 is 16 amino acids long. J gave up 4 bases and V 4 bases, and 6 bases lay outside the gene matches.

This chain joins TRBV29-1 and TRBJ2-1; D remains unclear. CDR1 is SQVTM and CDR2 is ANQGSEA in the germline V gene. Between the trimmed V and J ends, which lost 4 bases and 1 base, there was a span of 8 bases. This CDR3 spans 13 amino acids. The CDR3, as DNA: TGCAGCGTTGTCTTGAGATCCTACAATGAGCAGTTCTTC. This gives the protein CSVVLRSYNEQFF.

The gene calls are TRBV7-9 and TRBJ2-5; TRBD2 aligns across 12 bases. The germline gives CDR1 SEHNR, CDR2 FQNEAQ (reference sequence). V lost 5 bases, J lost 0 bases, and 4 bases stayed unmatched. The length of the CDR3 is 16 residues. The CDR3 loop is CASSRRTSGNQETQYF. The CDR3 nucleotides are TGTGCCAGCAGCCGCCGGACTAGCGGGAACCAAGAGACCCAGTACTTC.

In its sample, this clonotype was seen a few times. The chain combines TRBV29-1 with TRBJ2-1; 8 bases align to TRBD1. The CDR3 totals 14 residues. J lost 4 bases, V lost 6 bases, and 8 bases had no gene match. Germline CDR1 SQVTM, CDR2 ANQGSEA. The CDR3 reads CSVARDRRYNEQFF. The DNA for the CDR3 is TGCAGCGTCGCCAGGGACAGGAGATACAATGAGCAGTTCTTC.

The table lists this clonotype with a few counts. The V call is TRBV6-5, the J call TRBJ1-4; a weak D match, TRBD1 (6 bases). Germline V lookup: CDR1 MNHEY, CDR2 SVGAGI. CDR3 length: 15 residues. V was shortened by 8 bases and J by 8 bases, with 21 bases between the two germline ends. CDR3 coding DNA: TGTGCCAGCCGGATGTCGGGGGGCGGTGGAGAAAAACTGTTTTTT. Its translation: CASRMSGGGGEKLFF.